This T cell receptor beta chain originates from a study of T-cell reconstitution after alpha-beta-depleted transplantation in children. A note on this clonotype: Its target is not known.

Unique molecular identifiers featured in how the TCRbeta library was prepared. TCRdb redid the calling of the PCR reads with MiXCR, one entry per CDR3 protein. Among 250,000 to 300,000 distinct CDR3 sequences listed, roughly 7.8% were seen once. Study-level findings and limits: Two months or so post-transplant, alpha-beta T cells reportedly derived from several hundred expanded graft clones. The authors attributed T-cell counts and diversity one year after transplant mostly to newly produced T cells. Diversity of TCRbeta at day 60 was high in some patients, arising from surviving recipient T cells and thymic progenitors.

Germline loops: CDR1 LGHDT, CDR2 YNNKEL (reference sequence). V dropped 4 bases and J dropped 5 bases, with 29 bases sitting between them. The CDR3 is 19 residues long. The source was peripheral blood, collected 360 days after TCRalphabeta/CD19-depleted stem cell transplant. V is TRBV3-1 and J is TRBJ2-5; D is tentatively TRBD1 or TRBD2 (5 bases each). The sequence came from a female patient between 2 and 15 years old who had a stem cell transplant for Fanconi anemia, so the T cells may come from the graft donor. The CDR3 DNA is TGTGCCAGCAGCCTTACACCAAACTTTCCGGGACGTCAACGGGAGACCCAGTACTTC. Protein product: CASSLTPNFPGRQRETQYF.